The 21 T cell receptor beta chains below were found in one sample sequenced in a study of patients and donors after allogeneic stem cell transplantation. TCRdb passed the RT-PCR reads through MiXCR, listing each CDR3 protein once. Among about a million distinct CDR3 sequences, about 20% were seen once, and the ten largest hold 5% to 7.5%. Sequenced input: blood, either unsorted or a sorted T cell fraction (not recorded which). The receptors shown here come from a human donor who was either an allogeneic HSCT recipient or a stem cell or donor lymphocyte infusion donor (not recorded which). It is not recorded whose cells these are; they may come from a transplant donor.

This chain joins TRBV9 and TRBJ2-1, with 12 bases fitting TRBD2. This CDR3 has 18 residues. The V and J ends lost 3 bases and 0 bases, in that order; junction bases with no gene match: 7. From germline, CDR1 is SGDLS and CDR2 YYNGEE. CDR3 coding DNA: TGTGCCAGCAGCGGGAGGACTAGCGGGATACCCTCCTACAATGAGCAGTTCTTC. Translated: CASSGRTSGIPSYNEQFF.

The chain is built from TRBV4-2 and TRBJ2-3; 8 nucleotides align to TRBD2. CDR1 and CDR2 from the germline V gene are LGHNA and YNFKEQ. This CDR3 has 17 amino acids. Trimming removed 1 base from V and 5 bases from J; junction bases left unmatched: 11. CDR3 DNA: TGTGCCAGCAGCCAAGTGTTTCAGCGGGGGAGAGTAGATACGCAGTATTTT. This gives the protein CASSQVFQRGRVDTQYF.

The J gene is TRBJ1-3, the V gene TRBV29-1; no clear D gene. Per germline, CDR1 SQVTM and CDR2 ANQGSEA. The CDR3 is 12 residues long. The germline V and J ends were trimmed by 4 bases and 3 bases, with 7 bases remaining between them. This chain's CDR3 is CSVVGNGNTIYF. CDR3 nucleotide sequence: TGCAGCGTTGTGGGTAATGGAAACACCATATATTTT.

V and J are TRBV5-1 and TRBJ2-1; the match to TRBD1 covers 7 bases. Germline CDR1 is SGHRS and CDR2 is YFSETQ. Trimming took 1 base from V and 4 from J; bases not matched to a gene: 5. The length of the CDR3 is 15 residues. CDR3 sequence (DNA): TGCGCCAGCAGCTTGTCCGGGACAGAGTACAATGAGCAGTTCTTC. Its protein product is CASSLSGTEYNEQFF.

Many counts were recorded for this clonotype. In DNA form, the CDR3 reads TGCGCCAGCAGTCCCGACAGGCGGAACACTGAAGCTTTCTTT. This gives the protein CASSPDRRNTEAFF. This chain joins TRBV5-1 and TRBJ1-1, with D tentatively TRBD1 (6 bases). Germline loops: CDR1 SGHRS, CDR2 YFSETQ. CDR3 length: 14 residues. Trimming removed 5 bases at V and 1 base at J, with 12 bases between.

This clonotype was recorded at least ten times. The CDR3 nucleotides are TGTGCCAGCAGTTACTCGAGAAGCAATCAGCCCCAGCATTTT. Residues: CASSYSRSNQPQHF. This chain links TRBV6-5 with TRBJ1-5; D gene unclear. Deletions cut 0 bases from V and 1 base from J, with 4 bases between. Germline V lookup: CDR1 MNHEY, CDR2 SVGAGI. This CDR3 comprises 14 residues.

V usage is TRBV5-1 and J usage is TRBJ2-1; D remains unclear. Germline V CDR1 and CDR2: SGHRS, YFSETQ. The CDR3 runs 13 residues. V was cut by 0 bases and J by 10 bases, with 11 bases left in between. The CDR3 nucleotides are TGCGCCAGCAGCTTGGCTCACGCCGGGGAGCAGTTCTTC. It codes for CASSLAHAGEQFF.

Ten or more counts support this clonotype. The rearrangement uses TRBV12-3 or TRBV12-4 and TRBJ1-2; D gene ambiguous. Trimming stripped 1 base from V and 1 base from J, with 7 bases between. The CDR3 has 14 residues. The CDR3 region has the DNA TGTGCCAGCAGTTTAGGAGGGAGTAACTATGGCTACACCTTC. Its protein is CASSLGGSNYGYTF.

This clonotype has more than one count but fewer than ten. The chain uses TRBV11-3 and TRBJ1-1, with 10 bases that match TRBD1. Germline CDR1 and CDR2: SGHNT and YENEEA. The CDR3 is 16 residues long. Trimming cost V 3 bases and J 0 bases; bases outside gene matches: 4. CDR3 sequence (DNA): TGTGCCAGCAGCTTCTCCGGGACAGGGGTGAACACTGAAGCTTTCTTT. Translated, it gives CASSFSGTGVNTEAFF. Full variable domain (missing parts from reference TRBV11-3 and TRBJ1-1): EAGVVQSPRYKIIEKKQPVAFWCNPISGHNTLYWYLQNLGQGPELLIRYENEEAVDDSQLPKDRFSAERLKGVDSTLKIQPAELGDSAVYLCASSFSGTGVNTEAFFGQGTRLTVV.

At least ten counts were recorded for this clonotype. V gene TRBV12-3 or TRBV12-4 combines with J gene TRBJ1-2; the D is unclear. This CDR3 comprises 11 residues. Trimming pared 5 bases from V and 4 bases from J, leaving 5 bases between. Here the CDR3 reads CASSPGYGYTF. CDR3 sequence (DNA): TGTGCCAGCAGTCCCGGCTATGGCTACACCTTC.

CDR3: CASRIIRGAMNTGELFF. The CDR3 DNA sequence: TGCGCCAGCAGGATCATCAGGGGCGCTATGAACACCGGGGAGCTGTTTTTT. The rearrangement uses TRBV5-1 and TRBJ2-2; maybe TRBD1 (6 bases). From germline, CDR1 is SGHRS and CDR2 YFSETQ. This CDR3 has 17 amino acids. V shed 5 bases and J shed 1 base, with 18 bases lying between them.

This clonotype appeared a few times. The CDR3 region is CASSVADDRGAQYF. The CDR3 DNA reads as TGTGCCAGCAGCGTAGCCGACGATAGGGGGGCGCAGTATTTT. The J gene is TRBJ2-3, the V gene TRBV9; tentatively, D is TRBD1 or TRBD2 (6 bases each). Trimming took off 0 bases at V and 10 bases at J, with 15 bases between the two ends. Germline CDR1 SGDLS, CDR2 YYNGEE. The CDR3 totals 14 residues. Together with reference TRBV9 and TRBJ2-3, the CDR3 gives the full variable domain: DSGVTQTPKHLITATGQRVTLRCSPRSGDLSVYWYQQSLDQGLQFLIQYYNGEERAKGNILERFSAQQFPDLHSELNLSSLELGDSALYFCASSVADDRGAQYFGPGTRLTVL.

The V gene is TRBV6-2 or TRBV6-3, the J gene TRBJ1-1, with 7 bases lining up with TRBD1. Trimming removed 9 bases from V and 4 bases from J; junction bases left unmatched: 8. Germline loops: CDR1 MNHEY, CDR2 SVGEGT. This CDR3 is 13 amino acids long. CDR3 sequence reads: CASYKGAGTEAFF. As DNA, the CDR3 is TGTGCCAGTTATAAGGGGGCTGGCACTGAAGCTTTCTTT.

This clonotype was seen at least ten times. The V gene is TRBV12-3 or TRBV12-4, the J gene TRBJ2-3; possible D gene TRBD2, 6 bases. This CDR3 is 18 amino acids long. V lost 6 bases and J lost 0, with 22 bases in between. The chain's CDR3 is CASSLQTPGLGSTDTQYF. The DNA of the CDR3 is TGTGCCAGCAGCCTTCAAACTCCGGGACTTGGAAGCACAGATACGCAGTATTTT.

This clonotype was detected only a few times. The J gene is TRBJ2-5, the V gene TRBV30; no firm D call. The CDR3 spans 12 residues. CDR1 GTSNPN and CDR2 SVGIG come from the germline V gene (reference sequence). Deletions cut 1 base from V and 6 bases from J, with 9 bases between. The CDR3 coding sequence is TGTGCCTGGAGTGACCAGAGGCAGACCCAGTACTTC. This codes for CAWSDQRQTQYF.

The chain employs TRBV7-9 and TRBJ2-1, with unresolved D. The V gene lost 2 bases and the J gene lost 4 bases, with 6 bases spanning the gap. In germline, CDR1 is SEHNR, CDR2 FQNEAQ (reference sequence). This CDR3 region has 13 residues. The CDR3 sequence: CASSLRQYNEQFF. The DNA of the CDR3 is TGTGCCAGCAGCTTAAGGCAATACAATGAGCAGTTCTTC. The entire variable domain, with the rest obtained from reference TRBV7-9 and TRBJ2-1, is as follows: DTGVSQNPRHKITKRGQNVTFRCDPISEHNRLYWYRQTLGQGPEFLTYFQNEAQLEKSRLLSDRFSAERPKGSFSTLEIQRTEQGDSAMYLCASSLRQYNEQFFGPGTRLTVL.

Comments on this clonotype: Possible read error: a much larger clone is one base away. This chain joins TRBV10-3 and TRBJ2-7; D is uncertain. Germline V lookup: CDR1 ENHRY, CDR2 SYGVKD. The CDR3 extends over 13 amino acids. CDR3 nucleotides: TGTTCCATCAGCGATCCAGATATTTACGAGCAGTACTTC. Protein product: CSISDPDIYEQYF.

At least ten counts were recorded for this clonotype. The rearrangement uses TRBV29-1 and TRBJ2-7; TRBD1 agrees at 7 bases. Trimming took 4 bases from V and 2 from J; bases not matched to a gene: 5. The CDR3 contains 13 residues. Germline V CDR1 and CDR2: SQVTM, ANQGSEA. CDR3 sequence reads: CSVGSTGAYEQYF. CDR3 nucleotide sequence: TGCAGCGTTGGAAGTACAGGGGCCTACGAGCAGTACTTC.

This clonotype was seen many times. This rearrangement joins TRBV2 to TRBJ1-1, with a tentative D call TRBD1 (5 bases). Between the trimmed V and J ends, which lost 4 bases and 5 bases, there was a span of 11 bases. Germline V lookup: CDR1 SNHLY, CDR2 FYNNEI. The CDR3 has 13 amino acids. The CDR3 nucleotides are TGTGCCAGCAGTGGGAGCCCAGGGACTGAAGCTTTCTTT. Protein sequence: CASSGSPGTEAFF.

The rearrangement links TRBV29-1 to TRBJ2-7; possibly TRBD1 for D (5 bases). Trimming pared 6 bases from V and 2 bases from J, leaving 17 bases between. Germline V lookup: CDR1 SQVTM, CDR2 ANQGSEA. This CDR3 has 14 amino acids. The CDR3 loop reads CSVELPAGTYEQYF. CDR3 DNA: TGCAGCGTCGAACTCCCGGCAGGGACCTACGAGCAGTACTTC.

This clonotype appeared a few times. This chain links TRBV11-3 with TRBJ2-1; 9 bases line up with TRBD1. Trimming cost V 4 bases and J 10 bases; bases outside gene matches: 5. Germline lookup yields CDR1 SGHNT and CDR2 YENEEA. The CDR3 covers 13 residues. As DNA, the CDR3 is TGTGCCAGCAGCTCACAGGGGGCGAGCGAGCAGTTCTTC. Amino acid sequence: CASSSQGASEQFF.